These T cell receptor beta chains were read from a single sample in a study of T cell changes during pregnancy in multiple sclerosis. The protocol was immunoSEQ multiplex PCR, while the TCRdb copy is restricted to in-frame clones and leaves out a portion. The repertoire holds about 20,000 clones, with around 86% as singletons. The material was CD8+ T cells from peripheral blood mononuclear cells, obtained in the third trimester of pregnancy. Receptor source: a female donor in good health, enrolled as a control in a pregnancy study. Each CDR3 is given with its conserved first and last residue. The order of the fields is CDR3 DNA, CDR3 protein, V gene, J gene, clone size, D gene. D genes are given only for firm matches. A row's size may be missing; if present it is once, few, many or a size class.

TGTGCCAGCAGTTTCCTCGGGGTCGGACCCAATCAGCCCCAGCATTTT	CASSFLGVGPNQPQHF	TRBV6-5	TRBJ1-5	NA	NA
TGTGCCAGCAGTGACTCGGCCGGGGGTTCCACAGATACGCAGTATTTT	CASSDSAGGSTDTQYF	TRBV6-4	TRBJ2-3	NA	NA
TGTGCCAGCAGCTTGAGCGGGGGCCTCTCCTACGAGCAGTACTTC	CASSLSGGLSYEQYF	TRBV7-2	TRBJ2-7	NA	TRBD2
TGTGCCAGCAGTTCCCAAGGGCAGGGTGCCTATGGCTACACCTTC	CASSSQGQGAYGYTF	TRBV28	TRBJ1-2	NA	NA
TGTGCCAGCAGCTCCAAGCGGGATCACCCGTACACCGGGGAGCTGTTTTTT	CASSSKRDHPYTGELFF	TRBV9	TRBJ2-2	NA	TRBD2
TGTGCCAGCACCCTTACTAGCCGGGGAAATGAGCAGTTCTTC	CASTLTSRGNEQFF	TRBV6-1	TRBJ2-1	NA	NA
TGTGCCAGCAGCTTAGGTCCCGGGGTCAACAATGAGCAGTTCTTC	CASSLGPGVNNEQFF	TRBV7-8	TRBJ2-1	NA	NA
TGTGCCACCAGCAGCGCCCACGTGGGAGCCTTTAATGAAAAACTGTTTTTT	CATSSAHVGAFNEKLFF	TRBV15	TRBJ1-4	NA	NA
TGTGCCAGCAGTGAGGCAGGGGAAACTGAAGCTTTCTTT	CASSEAGETEAFF	TRBV6-4	TRBJ1-1	NA	NA
TGTGCCAGCAGCAACCGGGACAGCGGGCTAACACATGGCTACACCTTC	CASSNRDSGLTHGYTF	TRBV7-9	TRBJ1-2	NA	TRBD1
TGTGCCGGGACTCCGGGACAGGGATCCGATACGCAGTATTTT	CAGTPGQGSDTQYF	TRBV6-1	TRBJ2-3	NA	TRBD1
TGTGCCAGCGAATTTCACCCGGCGGGGTACAATGAGCAGTTCTTC	CASEFHPAGYNEQFF	TRBV7-9	TRBJ2-1	NA	NA
TGTGCCAGCAGCTTCGGTCCGCAAGAGACCCAGTACTTC	CASSFGPQETQYF	TRBV5-4	TRBJ2-5	once	NA
TGTGCCAGCAGTGCCCCGCTGGGCGGGAGGGCCTACGAGCAGTACTTC	CASSAPLGGRAYEQYF	TRBV27	TRBJ2-7	NA	TRBD2